The sequence of this T cell receptor beta chain was determined in a study of blood T cell repertoires in COVID-19. At the level of the study: Samples of COVID-19 (acute and convalescent) were obtained from the United States, Italy and Spain. Sample material is recorded as cDNA or gDNA derived from T cells, B-cell-depleted T cells, or PBMCs.

Original analysis: Cell counts per sample came from amplifying reference gene primers. Sequencing used immunoSEQ multiplex PCR; TCRdb keeps in-frame clones, though not all of them. D and trimming come from the DNA, and the V and J calls and clone size come from that table. The data show 150,000 to 200,000 clones, approximately 85% seen once. The CDR3 totals 15 residues. CDR1 LGHDT and CDR2 YNNKEL come from the germline V gene (reference sequence). V lost 3 bases and J lost 8; bases outside the gene matches: 8. The gene calls are TRBV3-1 (or the pseudogene TRBV3-2) and TRBJ1-4, with 8 nucleotides matching TRBD1. Sequencing was carried out using peripheral blood. The receptor was isolated from a man aged 55 to 70 with active or convalescent COVID-19. Written as DNA, the CDR3 is TGTGCCAGCAGCCACTCGGGACAGGTCCAAGAAAAACTGTTTTTT. The encoded protein is CASSHSGQVQEKLFF.